The clone carrying this T cell receptor (beta chain) was recorded only once. Its antigen is unknown. Donors had nominal health at sampling but likely had unrecorded immune exposures. PCR primers comprised 60 Vbeta and 13 Jbeta primers. The data were produced by immunoSEQ multiplex PCR, yet TCRdb's version contains in-frame clones alone and is incomplete. The table includes some 220,000 clones, roughly 81% detected once. The sample is drawn from a study of cytomegalovirus exposure and HLA in healthy donors. Notes on the study in general: A cluster of highly shared sequence variants was likely a sequencing artifact. The study flagged some 170 TCR beta chains as cytomegalovirus-associated.

Sequenced material: PBMCs. The TCR originated in a girl aged 2 to 9 in good health and CMV-seronegative.

In nucleotides, the CDR3 is TGTGCCAGCAGTCTACGGACAGACTCCTACGAGCAGTACTTC. It yields the protein CASSLRTDSYEQYF. This chain links TRBV2 with TRBJ2-7; perhaps TRBD1 as D (6 bases). Trimming removed 5 bases at V and 0 bases at J, with 11 bases between. Per the germline V gene, CDR1 is SNHLY and CDR2 is FYNNEI. The CDR3 extends over 14 amino acids. Full variable domain (outside the CDR3, taken from reference TRBV2 and TRBJ2-7): EPEVTQTPSHQVTQMGQEVILRCVPISNHLYFYWYRQILGQKVEFLVSFYNNEISEKSEIFDDQFSVERPDGSNFTLKIRSTKLEDSAMYFCASSLRTDSYEQYFGPGTRLTVT.